The 3 T cell receptor beta chains in this list originate from one sample, sequenced in a study of control samples from healthy donors and cancer patients. Assay used: immunoSEQ multiplex PCR; TCRdb lists only in-frame clones, some missing. The sample lists roughly 94,000 clones, around 85% occurring once. The sample comprised PBMCs. These receptors were collected from a man in his sixties or seventies with lung cancer.

The CDR3 loop reads CASSADGAQSSGNTIYF. CDR3 nucleotides: TGTGCCAGCAGCGCGGACGGAGCTCAGAGCTCTGGAAACACCATATATTTT. The chain recombines TRBV5-8 with TRBJ1-3; the D is unclear. The CDR3 extends over 17 amino acids. Trimming left V 4 bases short and J 0 bases short, with 17 bases between. The germline V gene encodes CDR1 SGHTS and CDR2 YDEGEE. Looking up the rest from reference TRBV5-8 and TRBJ1-3 gives the full variable domain: EAGVTQSPTHLIKTRGQQATLRCSPISGHTSVYWYQQALGLGLQFLLWYDEGEERNRGNFPPRFSGRQFPNYSSELNVNALELEDSALYLCASSADGAQSSGNTIYFGEGSWLTVV.

CDR3 coding DNA: TGTGCCAGCAGCTTAGCTGACAGGGGGTGGAGGGCCGGGGAGCTGTTTTTT. Translation gives CASSLADRGWRAGELFF. The rearrangement links TRBV7-8 to TRBJ2-2; 9 nucleotides agree with TRBD1. Trimming took 0 bases from V and 6 from J; bases not matched to a gene: 8. The CDR3 runs to 17 residues. The germline CDR1 and CDR2 sequences are SGHVS and FQNEAQ.

This clone was seen only a few times. The rearrangement joins TRBV11-3 to TRBJ2-5, with D possibly called TRBD1 or TRBD2 (6 bases each). The CDR3 runs to 14 residues. Germline V gene data show CDR1 as SGHNT and CDR2 as YENEEA. Trimming took 3 bases from V and 4 from J, leaving 12 bases between them. Written as DNA, the CDR3 is TGTGCCAGCAGCTTCGGAGGGGGTAGAGAGACCCAGTACTTC. Translating it yields CASSFGGGRETQYF.